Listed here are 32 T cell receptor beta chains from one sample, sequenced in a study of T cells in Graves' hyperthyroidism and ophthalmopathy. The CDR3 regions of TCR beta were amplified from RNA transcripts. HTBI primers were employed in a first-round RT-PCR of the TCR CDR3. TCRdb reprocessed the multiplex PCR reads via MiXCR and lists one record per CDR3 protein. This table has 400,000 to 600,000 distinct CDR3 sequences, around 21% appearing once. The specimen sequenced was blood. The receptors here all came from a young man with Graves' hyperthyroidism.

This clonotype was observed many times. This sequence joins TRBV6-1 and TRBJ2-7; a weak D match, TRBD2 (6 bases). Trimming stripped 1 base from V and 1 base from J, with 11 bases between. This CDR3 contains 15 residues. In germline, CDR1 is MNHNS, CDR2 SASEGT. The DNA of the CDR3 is TGTGCCAGCAGTGAAGGTTACGGGGGATCCTACGAGCAGTACTTC. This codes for CASSEGYGGSYEQYF.

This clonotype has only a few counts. In DNA, the CDR3 is TGTGCCAGCAGTTACTCGACAGGGGCGGTAGAGACCCAGTACTTC. Translated: CASSYSTGAVETQYF. The V call is TRBV6-5, the J call TRBJ2-5, with TRBD1 matching over 8 bases. Unmatched junction bases numbered 4, after V lost 0 bases and J lost 4 bases. The length of the CDR3 is 15 residues. The V gene's germline CDR1 is MNHEY and CDR2 SVGAGI.

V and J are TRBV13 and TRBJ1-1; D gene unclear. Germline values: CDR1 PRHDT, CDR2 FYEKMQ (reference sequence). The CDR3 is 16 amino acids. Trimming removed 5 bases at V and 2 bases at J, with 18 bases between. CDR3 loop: CASSTPSRNSNTEAFF. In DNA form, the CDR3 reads TGTGCCAGCAGCACCCCCTCCAGGAACTCAAACACTGAAGCTTTCTTT.

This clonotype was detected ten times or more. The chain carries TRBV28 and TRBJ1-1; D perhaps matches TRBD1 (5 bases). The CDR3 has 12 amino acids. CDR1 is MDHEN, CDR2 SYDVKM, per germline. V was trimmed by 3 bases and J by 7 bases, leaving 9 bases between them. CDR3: CASSLWGGEAFF. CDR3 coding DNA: TGTGCCAGCAGTTTGTGGGGGGGTGAAGCTTTCTTT.

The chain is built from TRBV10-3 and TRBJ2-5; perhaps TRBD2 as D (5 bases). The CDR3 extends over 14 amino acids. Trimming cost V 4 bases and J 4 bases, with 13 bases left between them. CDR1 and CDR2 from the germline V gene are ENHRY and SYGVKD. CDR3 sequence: CAISGSGVGETQYF. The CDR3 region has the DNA TGTGCCATCAGTGGATCCGGGGTAGGAGAGACCCAGTACTTC.

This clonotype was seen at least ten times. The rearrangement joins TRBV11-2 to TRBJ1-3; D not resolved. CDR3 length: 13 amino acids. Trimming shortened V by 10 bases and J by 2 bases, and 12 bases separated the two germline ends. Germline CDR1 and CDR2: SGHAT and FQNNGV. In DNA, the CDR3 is TGTGCCACCAATAGTCCGCCTGGAAACACCATATATTTT. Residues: CATNSPPGNTIYF. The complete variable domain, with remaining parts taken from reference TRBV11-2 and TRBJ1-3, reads EAGVAQSPRYKIIEKRQSVAFWCNPISGHATLYWYQQILGQGPKLLIQFQNNGVVDDSQLPKDRFSAERLKGVDSTLKIQPAKLEDSAVYLCATNSPPGNTIYFGEGSWLTVV.

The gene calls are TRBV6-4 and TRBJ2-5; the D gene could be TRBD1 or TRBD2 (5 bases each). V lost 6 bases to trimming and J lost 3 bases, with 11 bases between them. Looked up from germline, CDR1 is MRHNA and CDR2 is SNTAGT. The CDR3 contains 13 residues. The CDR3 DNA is TGTGCCAGCAGCATGGGACCTAAAGAGACCCAGTACTTC. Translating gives CASSMGPKETQYF.

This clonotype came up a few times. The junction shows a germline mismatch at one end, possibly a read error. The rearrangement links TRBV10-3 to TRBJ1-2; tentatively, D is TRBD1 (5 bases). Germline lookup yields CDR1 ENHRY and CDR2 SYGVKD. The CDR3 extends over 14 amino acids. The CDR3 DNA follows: TGTGCCATCAGTGAGTCGGGGGGGAGCTATGGCTGCACCTTC. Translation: CAISESGGSYGCTF.

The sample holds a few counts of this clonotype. CDR3 residues: CVCNSGTVPSGNTIYF. CDR3 nucleotides: TGTGTCTGCAACTCCGGGACAGTCCCCTCTGGAAACACCATATATTTT. V and J are TRBV6-4 and TRBJ1-3; the match to TRBD1 covers 7 bases. The CDR3 length is 16 residues. In germline, CDR1 is MRHNA, CDR2 SNTAGT.

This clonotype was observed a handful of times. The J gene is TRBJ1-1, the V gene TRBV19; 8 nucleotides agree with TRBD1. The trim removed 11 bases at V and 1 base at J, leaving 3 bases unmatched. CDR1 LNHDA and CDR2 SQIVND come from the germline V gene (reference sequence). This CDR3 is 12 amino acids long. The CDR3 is CACDRGNTEAFF. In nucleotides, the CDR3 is TGTGCCTGTGACAGGGGGAACACTGAAGCTTTCTTT.

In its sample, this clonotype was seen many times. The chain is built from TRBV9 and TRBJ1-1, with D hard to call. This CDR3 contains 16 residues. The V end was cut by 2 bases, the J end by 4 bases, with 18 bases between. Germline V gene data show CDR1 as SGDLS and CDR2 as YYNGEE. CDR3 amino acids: CASSVSPRQIPTEAFF. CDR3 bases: TGTGCCAGCAGCGTCTCCCCCCGTCAGATCCCCACTGAAGCTTTCTTT.

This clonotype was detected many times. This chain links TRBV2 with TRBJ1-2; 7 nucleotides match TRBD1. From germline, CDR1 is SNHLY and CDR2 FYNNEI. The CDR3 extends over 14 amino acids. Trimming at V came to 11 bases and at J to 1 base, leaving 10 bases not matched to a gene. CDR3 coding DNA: TGTGCCGGTAATGGGGACAGCTTTAACTATGGCTACACCTTC. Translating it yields CAGNGDSFNYGYTF.

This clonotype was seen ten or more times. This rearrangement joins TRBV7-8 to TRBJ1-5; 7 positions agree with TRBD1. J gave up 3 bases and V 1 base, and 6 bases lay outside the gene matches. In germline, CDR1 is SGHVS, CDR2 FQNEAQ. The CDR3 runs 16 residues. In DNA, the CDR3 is TGTGCCAGCAGCTTAGAGGCGGGACAGATCAATCAGCCCCAGCATTTT. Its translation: CASSLEAGQINQPQHF.

CDR3 loop: CASSTDRGLNGYTF. CDR3 bases: TGTGCCAGTAGTACGGACAGGGGGCTGAATGGCTACACCTTC. The chain employs TRBV19 and TRBJ1-2; 11 nucleotides align to TRBD1. The V gene end was trimmed by 4 bases and the J gene end by 6 bases; junction bases not matched to a gene: 4. The CDR3 sequence is 14 residues long. Germline CDR1 and CDR2: LNHDA and SQIVND (reference sequence).

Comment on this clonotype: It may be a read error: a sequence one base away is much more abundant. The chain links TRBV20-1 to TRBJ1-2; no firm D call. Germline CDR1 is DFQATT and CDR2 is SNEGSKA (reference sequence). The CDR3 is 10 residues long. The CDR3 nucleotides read TGCGGTGCTAGTACAGATGGCTACACCTTC. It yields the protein CGASTDGYTF.

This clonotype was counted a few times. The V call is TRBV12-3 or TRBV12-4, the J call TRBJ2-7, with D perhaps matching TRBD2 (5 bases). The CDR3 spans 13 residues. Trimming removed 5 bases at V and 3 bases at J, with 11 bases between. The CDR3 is CASSRTRDYEQYF. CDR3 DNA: TGTGCCAGCAGTCGGACTCGGGACTACGAGCAGTACTTC.

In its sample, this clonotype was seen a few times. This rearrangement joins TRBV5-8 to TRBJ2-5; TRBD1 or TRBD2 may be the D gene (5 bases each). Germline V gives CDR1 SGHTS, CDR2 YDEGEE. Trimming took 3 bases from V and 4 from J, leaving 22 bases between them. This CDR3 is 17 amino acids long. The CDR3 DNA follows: TGTGCCAGCAGCTCCGCGAGGGCAGGGTACCCTGGAGAGACCCAGTACTTC. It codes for CASSSARAGYPGETQYF.

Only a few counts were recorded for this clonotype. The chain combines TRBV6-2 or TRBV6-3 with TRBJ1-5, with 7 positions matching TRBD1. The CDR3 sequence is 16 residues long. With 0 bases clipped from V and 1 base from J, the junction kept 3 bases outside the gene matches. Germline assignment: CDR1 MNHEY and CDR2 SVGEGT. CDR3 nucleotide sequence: TGTGCCAGCAGTTACTCGCAGGGGGTAAGCAATCAGCCCCAGCATTTT. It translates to CASSYSQGVSNQPQHF.

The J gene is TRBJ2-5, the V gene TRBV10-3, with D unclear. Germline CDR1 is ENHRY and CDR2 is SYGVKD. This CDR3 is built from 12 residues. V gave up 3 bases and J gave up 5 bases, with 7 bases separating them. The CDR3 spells CAISDMGETQYF. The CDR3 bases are TGTGCCATCAGTGATATGGGGGAGACCCAGTACTTC.

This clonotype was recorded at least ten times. CDR3 protein: CASSLLGANSYEQYF. The CDR3 DNA reads TGTGCCAGCAGTTTATTAGGGGCCAACTCCTACGAGCAGTACTTC. This rearrangement joins TRBV27 to TRBJ2-7; possible D gene TRBD1, 5 bases. The CDR3 sequence is 15 residues long. In germline, CDR1 is MNHEY, CDR2 SMNVEV (reference sequence). The V gene lost 1 base and the J gene lost 0 bases, with 10 bases spanning the gap.

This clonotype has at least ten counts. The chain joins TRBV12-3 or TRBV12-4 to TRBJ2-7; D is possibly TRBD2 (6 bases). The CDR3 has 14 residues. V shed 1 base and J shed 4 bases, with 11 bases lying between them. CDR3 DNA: TGTGCCAGCAGTTTAGGGGGACTGCAATACGAGCAGTACTTC. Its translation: CASSLGGLQYEQYF.

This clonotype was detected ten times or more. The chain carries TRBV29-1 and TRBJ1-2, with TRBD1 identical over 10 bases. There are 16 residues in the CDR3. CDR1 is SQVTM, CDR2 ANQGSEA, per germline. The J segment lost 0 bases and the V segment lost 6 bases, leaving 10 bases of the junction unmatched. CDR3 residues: CSVAGTGVPTNYGYTF. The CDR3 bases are TGCAGCGTGGCGGGGACAGGGGTGCCCACTAACTATGGCTACACCTTC.

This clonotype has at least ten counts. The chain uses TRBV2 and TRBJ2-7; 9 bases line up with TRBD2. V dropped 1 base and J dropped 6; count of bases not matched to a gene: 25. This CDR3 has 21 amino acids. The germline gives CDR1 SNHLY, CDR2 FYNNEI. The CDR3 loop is CASSEVLRRTLERGAIGEQYF. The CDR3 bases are TGTGCCAGCAGTGAAGTTCTTAGGCGGACATTGGAGCGGGGGGCGATAGGCGAGCAGTACTTC.

The CDR3 DNA sequence: TGTGCCAGCTCACCACCAGACGAGACCCAGTACTTC. Translated: CASSPPDETQYF. The genes are TRBV18 and TRBJ2-5; D is unresolved. Trimming left V 0 bases short and J 5 bases short, with 4 bases between. This CDR3 region has 12 residues. Germline V gene sequence: CDR1 KGHSH, CDR2 LQKENI.

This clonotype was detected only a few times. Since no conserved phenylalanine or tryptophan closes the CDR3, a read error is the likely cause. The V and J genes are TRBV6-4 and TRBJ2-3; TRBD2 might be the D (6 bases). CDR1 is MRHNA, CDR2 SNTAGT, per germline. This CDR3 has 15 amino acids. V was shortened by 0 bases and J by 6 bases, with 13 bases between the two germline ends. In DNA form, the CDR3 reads TGTGCCAGCAGTGACTCGGGGGGTACCGCCGATACGCAGTATTCT. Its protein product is CASSDSGGTADTQYS.

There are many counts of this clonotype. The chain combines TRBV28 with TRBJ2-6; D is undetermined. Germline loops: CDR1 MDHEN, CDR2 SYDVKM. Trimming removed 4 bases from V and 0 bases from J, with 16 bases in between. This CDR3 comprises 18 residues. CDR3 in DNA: TGTGCCAGCAGTTCCACGACATCGCCAACCTCTGGGGCCAACGTCCTGACTTTC. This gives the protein CASSSTTSPTSGANVLTF.

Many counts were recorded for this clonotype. In nucleotides, the CDR3 is TGTGCCAGCAGTTTAGATGGGTTGTCAGGCCACGAGCAGTACTTC. Its translation: CASSLDGLSGHEQYF. This chain links TRBV12-3 or TRBV12-4 with TRBJ2-7; D is ambiguous. CDR3 length: 15 residues. Trimming took 1 base from V and 5 from J, leaving 15 bases between them.

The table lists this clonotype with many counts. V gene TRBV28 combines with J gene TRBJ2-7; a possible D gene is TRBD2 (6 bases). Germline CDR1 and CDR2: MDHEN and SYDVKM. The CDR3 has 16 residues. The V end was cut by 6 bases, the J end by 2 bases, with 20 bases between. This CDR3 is CASSLLPGTAPYEQYF. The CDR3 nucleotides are TGTGCCAGCAGCCTCCTACCCGGGACTGCCCCCTACGAGCAGTACTTC.

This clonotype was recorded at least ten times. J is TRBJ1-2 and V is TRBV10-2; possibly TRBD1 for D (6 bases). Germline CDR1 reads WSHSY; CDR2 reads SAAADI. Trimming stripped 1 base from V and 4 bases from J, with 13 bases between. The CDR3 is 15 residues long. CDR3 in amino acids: CASSEFNVRGYGYTF. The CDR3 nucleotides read TGCGCCAGCAGTGAGTTTAATGTCAGGGGCTATGGCTACACCTTC.

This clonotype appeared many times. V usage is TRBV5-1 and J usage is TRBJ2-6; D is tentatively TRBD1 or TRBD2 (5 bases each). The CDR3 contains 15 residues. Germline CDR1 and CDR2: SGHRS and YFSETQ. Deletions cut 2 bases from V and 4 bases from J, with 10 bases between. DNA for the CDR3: TGCGCCAGCAGCTTAGGGACCTCCGGGGCCAACGTCCTGACTTTC. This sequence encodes CASSLGTSGANVLTF.

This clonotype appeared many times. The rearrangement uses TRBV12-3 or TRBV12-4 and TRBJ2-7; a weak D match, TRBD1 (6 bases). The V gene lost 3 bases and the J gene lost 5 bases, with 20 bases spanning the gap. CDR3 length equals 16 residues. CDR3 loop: CASSFGRWQGIDEQYF. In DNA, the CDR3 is TGTGCCAGCAGTTTTGGGCGGTGGCAGGGGATCGACGAGCAGTACTTC.

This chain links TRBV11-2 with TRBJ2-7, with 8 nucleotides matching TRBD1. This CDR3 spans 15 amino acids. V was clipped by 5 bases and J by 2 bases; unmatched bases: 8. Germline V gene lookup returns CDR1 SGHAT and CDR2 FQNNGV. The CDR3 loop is CASSKDRGQAYEQYF. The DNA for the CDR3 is TGTGCCAGCAGCAAAGATAGGGGACAGGCCTACGAGCAGTACTTC.